Following are 18 T cell receptor beta chains from one sample sequenced in a study of OX40 agonist ivuxolimab in advanced cancers. Assay used: immunoSEQ multiplex PCR; TCRdb lists only in-frame clones, some missing. Of about 37,000 clones detected, over 70% appear once; the ten largest clones hold approximately 32%. Here the sequenced sample was CD4+ or CD8+ T cells sorted from blood, taken in a trial of the OX40 agonist ivuxolimab. The receptors derive from an adult with an advanced solid tumor such as melanoma, head and neck, liver or kidney cancer.

In its sample, this clone ranks as medium-sized. The genes are TRBV6-6 and TRBJ1-4, with D possibly matching TRBD1 (5 bases). V lost 7 bases and J 2 bases, leaving 14 bases between the germline ends. Germline CDR1 reads MNHNY; CDR2 reads SVGAGI (reference sequence). The CDR3 loop spans 15 amino acids. The CDR3 DNA sequence: TGTGCCAGCATCTTAGGGGACCCGACTAATGAAAAACTGTTTTTT. Amino acids: CASILGDPTNEKLFF.

The chain has TRBV19 and TRBJ2-1; D is perhaps TRBD2 (6 bases). The V end lost 5 bases, the J end lost 8 bases, and 19 bases lay between the germline ends. CDR3 length: 15 residues. Germline CDR1 reads LNHDA; CDR2 reads SQIVND (reference sequence). The DNA of the CDR3 is TGTGCCAGTAGTCTTTCGGGTGGAGGGAACTATGAGCAGTTCTTC. Translated: CASSLSGGGNYEQFF.

Written as DNA, the CDR3 is TGTGCCAGCTCACCACCGCAGGGGAGGGACACTGAAGCTTTCTTT. This sequence encodes CASSPPQGRDTEAFF. J is TRBJ1-1 and V is TRBV18; possibly TRBD1 for D (6 bases). This CDR3 spans 15 amino acids. The germline V and J ends were trimmed by 0 bases and 3 bases, with 11 bases remaining between them. Germline V lookup: CDR1 KGHSH, CDR2 LQKENI.

This chain uses TRBV1 with TRBJ2-7; the table assigns TRBD2, which was not confirmed against the DNA. TRBV1 constitutes a pseudogene. The CDR3 length is 16 residues. CDR3 loop: CTSSQFWRGSSYEQYF. DNA for the CDR3: TGCACCAGCAGCCAATTCTGGCGGGGAAGCTCCTACGAGCAGTACTTC.

This sequence joins TRBV5-1 and TRBJ2-2; no definite D call. The CDR3 is made up of 13 amino acids. The germline CDR1 and CDR2 sequences are SGHRS and YFSETQ. V was cut by 0 bases and J by 5 bases, with 5 bases left in between. In nucleotides, the CDR3 is TGCGCCAGCAGCTTGGGGCAAACCGGGGAGCTGTTTTTT. Encoded protein: CASSLGQTGELFF.

DNA of the CDR3: TGTGCCAGCAGTCCTAGCCGGGACAGGGCCTACTACGAGCAGTACTTC. The encoded protein is CASSPSRDRAYYEQYF. This chain connects TRBV28 to TRBJ2-7; 9 bases are shared with TRBD1. The trim removed 5 bases at V and 3 bases at J, leaving 11 bases unmatched. The CDR3 covers 16 residues. The germline V gene encodes CDR1 MDHEN and CDR2 SYDVKM.

A few counts support this clone. This rearrangement joins TRBV11-3 to TRBJ2-5; TRBD1 aligns across 7 bases. The CDR3 runs 13 residues. Germline CDR1 SGHNT, CDR2 YENEEA. With 3 bases clipped from V and 5 bases from J, the junction kept 3 bases outside the gene matches. CDR3 bases: TGTGCCAGCAGCTTGGGGACAGCGGAGACCCAGTACTTC. Translated, it gives CASSLGTAETQYF.

This chain links TRBV30 with TRBJ2-5; the D is unclear. V lost 0 bases and J lost 4, with 6 bases in between. Germline CDR1 and CDR2: GTSNPN and SVGIG (reference sequence). The CDR3 totals 12 residues. The CDR3 nucleotides are TGTGCCTGGAGTGTAAAAGGAGAGACCCAGTACTTC. It specifies CAWSVKGETQYF.

This sequence joins TRBV6-1 and TRBJ2-1; 9 positions match TRBD2. Trimming removed 0 bases from V and 8 bases from J; junction bases left unmatched: 5. The CDR3 extends over 15 amino acids. CDR1 and CDR2 from the germline V gene are MNHNS and SASEGT. Here the CDR3 DNA reads TGTGCCAGCAGTGAAGCGGCGGGGGGGCCGGATGAGCAGTTCTTC. Translating gives CASSEAAGGPDEQFF.

The V call is TRBV9, the J call TRBJ2-5, with 11 bases identical to TRBD2. Germline V gives CDR1 SGDLS, CDR2 YYNGEE. This CDR3 region has 19 residues. J was trimmed by 1 base and V by 0 bases; bases with no gene match: 11. The CDR3 DNA sequence: TGTGCCAGCAGCGTAGGTGGAGCCGGGACTAGCGGATCCCAAGAGACCCAGTACTTC. This sequence encodes CASSVGGAGTSGSQETQYF.

The chain has TRBV2 and TRBJ2-7, with D perhaps TRBD1 or TRBD2 (5 bases each). Trimming cost V 6 bases and J 1 base, with 16 bases left between them. CDR3 size: 15 residues. Germline lookup yields CDR1 SNHLY and CDR2 FYNNEI. DNA of the CDR3: TGTGCCAGCAGGCTTGGGGCTAGCTCTTCCTACGAGCAGTACTTC. It specifies CASRLGASSSYEQYF.

The chain uses TRBV13 and TRBJ2-7; 10 nucleotides match TRBD2. This CDR3 comprises 16 residues. Losses at the gene ends were 5 bases for V and 1 base for J; bases not matched to a gene: 8. Germline V CDR1 and CDR2: PRHDT, FYEKMQ (reference sequence). Written as DNA, the CDR3 is TGTGCCAGCAGCCCAGGTTGGACTAGCGGATCCTACGAGCAGTACTTC. Translating it yields CASSPGWTSGSYEQYF.

This chain uses TRBV19 with TRBJ2-4; 9 bases map to TRBD2. V was pared by 6 bases and J by 2 bases, with 8 bases of the junction left unmatched. Germline-derived CDR1 and CDR2 are LNHDA and SQIVND (reference sequence). CDR3 length equals 16 residues. The CDR3 DNA sequence: TGTGCCAGTAGCGGCCTGGCGGGGGGGTCCAAAAACATTCAGTACTTC. Its translation is CASSGLAGGSKNIQYF.

This sequence joins TRBV19 and TRBJ2-7, with D perhaps TRBD1 (6 bases). V was cut by 4 bases and J by 2 bases, with 9 bases left in between. The CDR3 runs 13 residues. Germline CDR1 reads LNHDA; CDR2 reads SQIVND (reference sequence). Here the CDR3 DNA reads TGTGCCAGTAGTACGCGACAGGCCTACGAGCAGTACTTC. Its translation: CASSTRQAYEQYF.

This rearrangement joins TRBV7-3 to TRBJ2-7; tentative D call: TRBD1 (5 bases). This CDR3 is 13 amino acids long. Germline loops: CDR1 SGHTA, CDR2 FQGTGA. V dropped 4 bases and J dropped 6 bases, with 13 bases sitting between them. CDR3 sequence: CASSSTVSTEQYF. CDR3 DNA sequence: TGTGCCAGCAGCTCGACAGTATCGACCGAGCAGTACTTC.

This chain joins TRBV7-3 and TRBJ2-1, with D tentatively TRBD1 (5 bases). CDR1 is SGHTA and CDR2 is FQGTGA in the germline V gene. Trimming stripped 5 bases from V and 4 bases from J, with 9 bases between. CDR3 size: 13 residues. The CDR3 loop is CASSPRQYNEQFF. For the CDR3, the DNA is TGTGCCAGCAGCCCCAGACAGTACAATGAGCAGTTCTTC.

The chain recombines TRBV11-3 with TRBJ1-1; D may be TRBD1 (5 bases). The germline CDR1 and CDR2 sequences are SGHNT and YENEEA. V lost 1 base and J lost 1, with 10 bases in between. The CDR3 loop spans 15 amino acids. Written as DNA, the CDR3 is TGTGCCAGCAGCTTAGTGGGGGAAACGAACACTGAAGCTTTCTTT. It codes for CASSLVGETNTEAFF.

J is TRBJ2-5 and V is TRBV5-1; D perhaps matches TRBD2 (6 bases). The CDR3 spans 14 residues. Germline assignment: CDR1 SGHRS and CDR2 YFSETQ. V gave up 0 bases and J gave up 5 bases, with 11 bases separating them. In DNA, the CDR3 is TGCGCCAGCAGCTTGGAGGCGGGATCCGAGACCCAGTACTTC. Its translation: CASSLEAGSETQYF.